This T cell receptor beta chain was found in a study of T cells in Graves' hyperthyroidism and ophthalmopathy. This clonotype was seen a few times. Amplification of TCR beta CDR3 regions used RNA as the template. First-round RT-PCR of the TCR CDR3 relied on the HTBI primer set. TCRdb ran MiXCR on the multiplex PCR reads and lists one entry per CDR3 protein. The data hold hundreds of thousands of distinct CDR3 sequences, with 20% to 25% observed a single time. V gave up 1 base and J gave up 13 bases, with 25 bases separating them. CDR3 length: 16 residues. Per the germline V gene, CDR1 is SGHAT and CDR2 is FQNNGV.

The sequenced sample was blood. The sequence derives from a young man with Graves' ophthalmopathy. This chain links TRBV11-2 with TRBJ2-5; maybe TRBD2 (6 bases). CDR3: CASSLGGARAGSRMYF. DNA for the CDR3: TGTGCCAGCAGCTTAGGTGGGGCCCGAGCGGGCTCCCGTATGTACTTC.